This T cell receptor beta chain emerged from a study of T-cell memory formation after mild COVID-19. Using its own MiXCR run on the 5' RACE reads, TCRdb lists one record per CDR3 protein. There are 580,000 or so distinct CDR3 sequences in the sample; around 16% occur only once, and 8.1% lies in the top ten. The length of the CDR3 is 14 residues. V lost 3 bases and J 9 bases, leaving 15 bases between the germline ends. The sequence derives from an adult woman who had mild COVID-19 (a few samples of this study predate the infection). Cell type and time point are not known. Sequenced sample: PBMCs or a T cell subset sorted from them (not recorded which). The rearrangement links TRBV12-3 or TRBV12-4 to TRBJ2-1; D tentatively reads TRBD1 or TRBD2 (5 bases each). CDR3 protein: CASSFEGPEGEQFF. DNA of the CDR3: TGTGCCAGCAGTTTTGAGGGACCCGAGGGTGAGCAGTTCTTC.